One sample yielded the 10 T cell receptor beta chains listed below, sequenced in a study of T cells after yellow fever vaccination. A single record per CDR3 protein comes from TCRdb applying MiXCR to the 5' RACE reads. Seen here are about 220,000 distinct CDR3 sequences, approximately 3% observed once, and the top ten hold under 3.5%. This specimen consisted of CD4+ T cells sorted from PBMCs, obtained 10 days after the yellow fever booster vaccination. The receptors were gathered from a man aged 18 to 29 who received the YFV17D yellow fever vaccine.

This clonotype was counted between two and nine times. CDR3 nucleotide sequence: TGTGCCAGCAGACGACAGGGACCAACGGATCAGCCCCAGCATTTT. Translated, it gives CASRRQGPTDQPQHF. This rearrangement joins TRBV6-5 to TRBJ1-5, with TRBD1 matching 7 bases. CDR3 length: 15 amino acids. Losses at the gene ends were 6 bases for V and 5 bases for J; bases not matched to a gene: 10. CDR1 and CDR2 from the germline V gene are MNHEY and SVGAGI.

The CDR3 nucleotides are TGTGCCAGTAGTCTCCGGACAGGGGGCACGAATCAGCCCCAGCATTTT. As protein: CASSLRTGGTNQPQHF. This chain uses TRBV19 with TRBJ1-5; 11 bases are a match to TRBD1. The CDR3 is 16 residues long. Germline V lookup: CDR1 LNHDA, CDR2 SQIVND (reference sequence). The V and J ends lost 5 bases and 4 bases, in that order; junction bases with no gene match: 7.

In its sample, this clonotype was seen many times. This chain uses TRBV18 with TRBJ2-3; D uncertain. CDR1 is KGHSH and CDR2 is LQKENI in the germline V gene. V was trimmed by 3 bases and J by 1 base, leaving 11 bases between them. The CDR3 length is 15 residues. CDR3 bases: TGTGCCAGCTCACCGGTCGGGCAGGGCACAGATACGCAGTATTTT. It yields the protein CASSPVGQGTDTQYF. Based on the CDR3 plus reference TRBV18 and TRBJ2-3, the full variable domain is NAGVMQNPRHLVRRRGQEARLRCSPMKGHSHVYWYRQLPEEGLKFMVYLQKENIIDESGMPKERFSAEFPKEGPSILRIQQVVRGDSAAYFCASSPVGQGTDTQYFGPGTRLTVL.

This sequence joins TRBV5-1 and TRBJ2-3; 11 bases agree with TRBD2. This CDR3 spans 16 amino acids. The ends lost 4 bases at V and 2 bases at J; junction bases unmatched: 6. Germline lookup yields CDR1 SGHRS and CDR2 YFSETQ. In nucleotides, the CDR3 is TGCGCCAGCAGCCCGCTAGCGGGGGGCGCCACAGATACGCAGTATTTT. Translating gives CASSPLAGGATDTQYF.

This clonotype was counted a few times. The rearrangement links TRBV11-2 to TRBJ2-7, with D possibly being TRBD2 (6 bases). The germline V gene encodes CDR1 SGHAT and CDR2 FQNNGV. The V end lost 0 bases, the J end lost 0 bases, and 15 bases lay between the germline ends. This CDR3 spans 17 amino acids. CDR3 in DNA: TGTGCCAGCAGCTTAGATCGAGGGGACTTCATCTCCTACGAGCAGTACTTC. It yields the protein CASSLDRGDFISYEQYF.

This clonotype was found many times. CDR3 DNA: TGCGCCAGCAGCTTGGGTGCGGCTAGCGGGGGGGCGATCACAGATACGCAGTATTTT. Translated, it gives CASSLGAASGGAITDTQYF. The chain has TRBV5-1 and TRBJ2-3; 12 bases align to TRBD2. CDR3 length: 19 amino acids. Germline trimming cut 0 bases from V and 2 bases from J; bases unmatched to any gene: 10. Looked up from germline, CDR1 is SGHRS and CDR2 is YFSETQ.

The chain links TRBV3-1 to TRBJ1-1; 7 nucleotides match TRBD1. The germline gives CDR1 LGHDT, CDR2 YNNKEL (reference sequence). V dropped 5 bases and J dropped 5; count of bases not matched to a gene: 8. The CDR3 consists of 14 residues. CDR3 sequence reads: CASSGQAQGTEAFF. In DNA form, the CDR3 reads TGTGCCAGCAGCGGACAGGCCCAGGGGACTGAAGCTTTCTTT.

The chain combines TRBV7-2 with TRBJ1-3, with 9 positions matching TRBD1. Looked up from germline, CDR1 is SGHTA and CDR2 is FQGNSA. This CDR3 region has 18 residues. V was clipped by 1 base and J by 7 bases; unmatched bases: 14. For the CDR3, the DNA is TGTGCCAGCAGCTTAGTGGTTTTGTCGGACAGGGGTCGGAACACCATATATTTT. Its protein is CASSLVVLSDRGRNTIYF.

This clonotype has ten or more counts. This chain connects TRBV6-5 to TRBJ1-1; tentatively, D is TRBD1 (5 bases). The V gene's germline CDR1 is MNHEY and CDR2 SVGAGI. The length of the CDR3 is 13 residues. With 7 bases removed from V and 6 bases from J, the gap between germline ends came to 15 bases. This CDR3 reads CASTKSGGSEAFF. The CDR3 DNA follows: TGTGCCAGCACCAAGTCCGGGGGTTCTGAAGCTTTCTTT.

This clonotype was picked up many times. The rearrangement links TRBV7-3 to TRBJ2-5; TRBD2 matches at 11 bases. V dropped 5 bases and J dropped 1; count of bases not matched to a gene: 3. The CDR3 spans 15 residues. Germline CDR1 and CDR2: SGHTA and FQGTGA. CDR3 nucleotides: TGTGCCAGCAGCCCCCTAGCGGGGGGCCAAGAGACCCAGTACTTC. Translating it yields CASSPLAGGQETQYF.